The following is a TCR beta chain sequence with its context. Its specificity is unknown. These data originate in a study of T-cell reconstitution after alpha-beta-depleted transplantation in children. Study outcomes and limitations: A year had passed since transplant, and T-cell counts and diversity by then came mostly from newly produced T cells.

V lost 2 bases and J lost 4, with 8 bases in between. CDR3 length: 14 residues. Germline lookup yields CDR1 MNHEY and CDR2 SVGAGI. Researchers prepared the TCRbeta library using unique molecular identifiers, the study reports. In TCRdb, the PCR reads were re-called with MiXCR into one record per CDR3 protein. The sample records fewer than 400,000 distinct CDR3 sequences, about a quarter being singletons. The receptor's source is a male patient younger than 18 who had a stem cell transplant for acute lymphoblastic leukemia, so the T cells may come from the graft donor. The chain joins TRBV6-5 to TRBJ2-2; no clear D gene. This specimen consisted of PBMCs, mostly from graft donor cells, obtained 180 days after TCRalphabeta/CD19-depleted stem cell transplant. The chain's CDR3 is CASSYVWGTGELFF. CDR3 nucleotides: TGTGCCAGCAGTTACGTCTGGGGCACCGGGGAGCTGTTTTTT.